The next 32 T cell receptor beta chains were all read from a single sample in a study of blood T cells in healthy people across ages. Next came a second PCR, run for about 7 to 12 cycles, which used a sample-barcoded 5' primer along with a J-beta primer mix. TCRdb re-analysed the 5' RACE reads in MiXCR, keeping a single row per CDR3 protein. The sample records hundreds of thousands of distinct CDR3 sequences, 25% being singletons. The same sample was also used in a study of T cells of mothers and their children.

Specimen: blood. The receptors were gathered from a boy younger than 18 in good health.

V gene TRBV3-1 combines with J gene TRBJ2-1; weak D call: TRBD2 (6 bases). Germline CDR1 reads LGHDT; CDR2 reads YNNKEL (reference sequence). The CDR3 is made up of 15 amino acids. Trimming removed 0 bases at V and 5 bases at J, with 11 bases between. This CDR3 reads CASSQDREFDNEQFF. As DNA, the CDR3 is TGTGCCAGCAGCCAAGATCGGGAGTTCGACAATGAGCAGTTCTTC.

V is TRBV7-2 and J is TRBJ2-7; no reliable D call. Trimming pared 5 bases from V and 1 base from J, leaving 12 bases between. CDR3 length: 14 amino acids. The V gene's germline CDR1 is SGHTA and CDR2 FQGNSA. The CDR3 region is CASSVPGSSYEQYF. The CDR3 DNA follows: TGTGCCAGCAGCGTCCCTGGTAGTTCCTACGAGCAGTACTTC. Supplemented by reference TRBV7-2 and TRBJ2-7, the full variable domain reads GAGVSQSPSNKVTEKGKDVELRCDPISGHTALYWYRQSLGQGLEFLIYFQGNSAPDKSGLPSDRFSAERTGGSVSTLTIQRTQQEDSAVYLCASSVPGSSYEQYFGPGTRLTVT.

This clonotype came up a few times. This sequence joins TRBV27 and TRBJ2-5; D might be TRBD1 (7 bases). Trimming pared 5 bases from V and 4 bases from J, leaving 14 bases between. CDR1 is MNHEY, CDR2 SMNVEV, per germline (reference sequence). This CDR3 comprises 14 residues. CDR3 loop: CASSPDRRGETQYF. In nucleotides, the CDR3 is TGTGCCAGCAGTCCGGACAGGAGGGGAGAGACCCAGTACTTC.

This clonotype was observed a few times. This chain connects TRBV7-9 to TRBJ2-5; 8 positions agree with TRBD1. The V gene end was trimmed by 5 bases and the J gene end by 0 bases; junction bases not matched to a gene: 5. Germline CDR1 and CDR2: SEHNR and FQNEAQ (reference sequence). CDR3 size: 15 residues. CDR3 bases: TGTGCCAGCAGCCTCCGACAGGGGTACCAAGAGACCCAGTACTTC. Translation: CASSLRQGYQETQYF.

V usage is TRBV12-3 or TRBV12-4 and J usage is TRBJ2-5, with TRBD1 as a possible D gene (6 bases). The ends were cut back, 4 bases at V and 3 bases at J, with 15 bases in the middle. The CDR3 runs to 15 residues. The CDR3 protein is CASSSPPGQEETQYF. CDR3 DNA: TGTGCCAGCAGTTCGCCCCCGGGACAAGAAGAGACCCAGTACTTC.

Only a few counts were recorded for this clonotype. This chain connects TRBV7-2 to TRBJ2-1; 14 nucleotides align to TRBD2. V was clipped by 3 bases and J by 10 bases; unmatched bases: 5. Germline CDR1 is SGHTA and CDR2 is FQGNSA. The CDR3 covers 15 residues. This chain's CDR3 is CASSLGLAGAGEQFF. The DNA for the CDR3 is TGTGCCAGCAGCTTGGGACTAGCGGGAGCAGGCGAGCAGTTCTTC.

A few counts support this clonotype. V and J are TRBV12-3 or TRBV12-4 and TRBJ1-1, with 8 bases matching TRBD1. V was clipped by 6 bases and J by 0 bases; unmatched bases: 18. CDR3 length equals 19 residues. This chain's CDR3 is CASSYHSDRGLYMNTEAFF. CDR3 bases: TGTGCCAGCAGCTACCACTCAGACAGGGGACTCTATATGAACACTGAAGCTTTCTTT.

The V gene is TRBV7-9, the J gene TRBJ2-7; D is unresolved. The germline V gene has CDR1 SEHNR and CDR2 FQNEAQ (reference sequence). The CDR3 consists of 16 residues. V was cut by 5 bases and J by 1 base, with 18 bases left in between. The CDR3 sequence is CASSTSSVVISYEQYF. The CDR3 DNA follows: TGTGCCAGCAGCACCAGCTCGGTAGTTATTTCCTACGAGCAGTACTTC. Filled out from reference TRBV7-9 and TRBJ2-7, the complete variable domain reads DTGVSQNPRHKITKRGQNVTFRCDPISEHNRLYWYRQTLGQGPEFLTYFQNEAQLEKSRLLSDRFSAERPKGSFSTLEIQRTEQGDSAMYLCASSTSSVVISYEQYFGPGTRLTVT.

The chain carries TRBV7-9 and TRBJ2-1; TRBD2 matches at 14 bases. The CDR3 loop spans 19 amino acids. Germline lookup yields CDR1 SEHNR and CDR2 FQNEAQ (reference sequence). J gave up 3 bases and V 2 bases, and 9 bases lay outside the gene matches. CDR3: CASSLYGLAGGFGYNEQFF. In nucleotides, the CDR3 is TGTGCCAGCAGCTTATACGGACTAGCGGGAGGTTTTGGCTACAATGAGCAGTTCTTC.

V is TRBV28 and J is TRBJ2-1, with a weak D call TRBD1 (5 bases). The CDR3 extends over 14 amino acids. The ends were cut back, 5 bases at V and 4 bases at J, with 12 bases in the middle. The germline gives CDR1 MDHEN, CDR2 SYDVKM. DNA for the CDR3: TGTGCCAGCAGTCCGGACAAGGGGTACAATGAGCAGTTCTTC. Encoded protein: CASSPDKGYNEQFF.

The chain's CDR3 is CASSIGQGVYEQYF. The CDR3 DNA is TGTGCCAGCAGTATTGGACAGGGGGTCTACGAGCAGTACTTC. V and J are TRBV6-2 or TRBV6-3 and TRBJ2-7; 10 positions agree with TRBD1. Losses at the gene ends were 5 bases for V and 3 bases for J; bases not matched to a gene: 4. The V gene's germline CDR1 is MNHEY and CDR2 SVGEGT. The CDR3 totals 14 residues.

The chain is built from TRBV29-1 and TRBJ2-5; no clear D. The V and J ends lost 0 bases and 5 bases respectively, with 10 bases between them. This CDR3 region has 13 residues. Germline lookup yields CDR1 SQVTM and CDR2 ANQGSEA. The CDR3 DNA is TGCAGCGTTGAAGATCGTCCGCAGGAGACCCAGTACTTC. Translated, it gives CSVEDRPQETQYF.

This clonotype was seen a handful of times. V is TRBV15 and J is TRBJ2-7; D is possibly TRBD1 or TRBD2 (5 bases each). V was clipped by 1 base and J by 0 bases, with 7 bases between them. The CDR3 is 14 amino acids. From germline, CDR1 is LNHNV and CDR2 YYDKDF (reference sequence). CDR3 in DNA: TGTGCCACCAGCAGAGGAGGGACCTCCTACGAGCAGTACTTC. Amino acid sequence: CATSRGGTSYEQYF.

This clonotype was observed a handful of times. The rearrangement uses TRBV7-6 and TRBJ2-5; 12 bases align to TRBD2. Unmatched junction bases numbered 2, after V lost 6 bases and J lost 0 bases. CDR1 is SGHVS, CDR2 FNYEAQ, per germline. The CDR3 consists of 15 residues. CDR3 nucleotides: TGTGCCAGCAGTACTAGCGGGGGGAACCAAGAGACCCAGTACTTC. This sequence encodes CASSTSGGNQETQYF.

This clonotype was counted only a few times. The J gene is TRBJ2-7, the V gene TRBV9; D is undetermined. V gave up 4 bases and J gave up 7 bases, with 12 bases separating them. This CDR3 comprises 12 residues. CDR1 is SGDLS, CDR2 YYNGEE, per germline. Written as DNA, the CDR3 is TGTGCCAGCAGCCCGAATGGGGTTGAGCAGTACTTC. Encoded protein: CASSPNGVEQYF.

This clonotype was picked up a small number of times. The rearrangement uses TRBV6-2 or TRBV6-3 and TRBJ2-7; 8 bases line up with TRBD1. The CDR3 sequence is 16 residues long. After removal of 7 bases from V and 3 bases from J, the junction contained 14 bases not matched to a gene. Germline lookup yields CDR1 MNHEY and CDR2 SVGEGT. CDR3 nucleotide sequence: TGTGCCAGCACTTCTATCCAAAACAGGGGGAGCTACGAGCAGTACTTC. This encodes CASTSIQNRGSYEQYF.

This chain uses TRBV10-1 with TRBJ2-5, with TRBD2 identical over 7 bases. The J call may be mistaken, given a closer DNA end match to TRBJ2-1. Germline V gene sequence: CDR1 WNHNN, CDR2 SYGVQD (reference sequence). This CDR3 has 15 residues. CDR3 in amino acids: CASSESPGGHTEQFF. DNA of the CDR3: TGCGCCAGCAGTGAGTCCCCGGGAGGTCACACTGAGCAGTTCTTC.

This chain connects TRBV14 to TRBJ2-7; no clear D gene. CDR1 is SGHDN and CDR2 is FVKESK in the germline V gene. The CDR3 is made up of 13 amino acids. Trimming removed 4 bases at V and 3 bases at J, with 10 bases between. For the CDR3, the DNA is TGTGCCAGCAGCCCCGTCGCCAACTACGAGCAGTACTTC. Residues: CASSPVANYEQYF. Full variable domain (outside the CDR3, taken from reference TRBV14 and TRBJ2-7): EAGVTQFPSHSVIEKGQTVTLRCDPISGHDNLYWYRRVMGKEIKFLLHFVKESKQDESGMPNNRFLAERTGGTYSTLKVQPAELEDSGVYFCASSPVANYEQYFGPGTRLTVT.

The CDR3 DNA sequence: TGTGCCAGCAGGCAATCTAACTATGGCTACACCTTC. Translation: CASRQSNYGYTF. The chain recombines TRBV12-3 or TRBV12-4 with TRBJ1-2, with D unclear. This CDR3 contains 12 residues. V dropped 6 bases and J dropped 0 bases, with 5 bases sitting between them.

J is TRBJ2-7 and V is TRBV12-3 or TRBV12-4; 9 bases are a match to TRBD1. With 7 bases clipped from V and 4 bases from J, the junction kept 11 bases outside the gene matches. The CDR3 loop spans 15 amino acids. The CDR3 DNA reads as TGTGCCAGCACCTTCTCCGGGACAGGGATTTACGAGCAGTACTTC. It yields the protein CASTFSGTGIYEQYF.

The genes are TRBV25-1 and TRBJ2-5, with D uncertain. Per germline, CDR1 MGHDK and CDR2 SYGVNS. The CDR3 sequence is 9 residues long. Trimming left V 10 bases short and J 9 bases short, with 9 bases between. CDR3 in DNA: TGTGCCACTGGCAGTCCCCAGTACTTC. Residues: CATGSPQYF.

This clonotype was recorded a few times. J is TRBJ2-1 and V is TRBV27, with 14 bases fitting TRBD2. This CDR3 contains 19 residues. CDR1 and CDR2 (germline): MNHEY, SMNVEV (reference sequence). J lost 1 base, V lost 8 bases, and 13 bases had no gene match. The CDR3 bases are TGTGCCAGCCACGAGGGACTAGCGGGAGAGGGCGCTTCCTACAATGAGCAGTTCTTC. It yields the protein CASHEGLAGEGASYNEQFF.

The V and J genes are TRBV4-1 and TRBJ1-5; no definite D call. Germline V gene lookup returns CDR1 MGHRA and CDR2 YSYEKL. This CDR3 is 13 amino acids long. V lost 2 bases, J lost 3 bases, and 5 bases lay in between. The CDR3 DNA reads TGCGCCAGCAGCCAATATGTCAATCAGCCCCAGCATTTT. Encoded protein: CASSQYVNQPQHF.

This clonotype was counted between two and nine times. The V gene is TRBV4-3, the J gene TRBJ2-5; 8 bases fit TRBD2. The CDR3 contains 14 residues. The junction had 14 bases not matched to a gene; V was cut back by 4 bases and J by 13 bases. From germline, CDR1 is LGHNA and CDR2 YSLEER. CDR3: CASSPGLEFFRRYF. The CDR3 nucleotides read TGCGCCAGCAGCCCGGGACTAGAGTTTTTCCGGCGGTACTTC.

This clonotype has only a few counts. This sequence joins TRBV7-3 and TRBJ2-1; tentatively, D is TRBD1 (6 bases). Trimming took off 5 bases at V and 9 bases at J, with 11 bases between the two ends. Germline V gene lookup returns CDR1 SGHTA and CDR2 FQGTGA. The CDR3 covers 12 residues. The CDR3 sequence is CASSVQGSEQFF. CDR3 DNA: TGTGCCAGCAGCGTCCAGGGGTCTGAGCAGTTCTTC.

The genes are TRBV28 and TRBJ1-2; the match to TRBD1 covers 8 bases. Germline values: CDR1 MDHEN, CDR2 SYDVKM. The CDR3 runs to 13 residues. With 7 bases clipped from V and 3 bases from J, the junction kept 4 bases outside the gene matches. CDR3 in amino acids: CASTETGDYGYTF. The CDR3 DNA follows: TGTGCCAGCACCGAGACAGGGGACTATGGCTACACCTTC.

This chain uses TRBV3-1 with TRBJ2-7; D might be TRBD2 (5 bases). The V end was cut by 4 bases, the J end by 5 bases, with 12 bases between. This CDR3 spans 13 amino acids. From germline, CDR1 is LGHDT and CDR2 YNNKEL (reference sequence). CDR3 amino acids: CASSPPSPHEQYF. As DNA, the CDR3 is TGTGCCAGCAGCCCCCCTAGCCCCCACGAGCAGTACTTC.

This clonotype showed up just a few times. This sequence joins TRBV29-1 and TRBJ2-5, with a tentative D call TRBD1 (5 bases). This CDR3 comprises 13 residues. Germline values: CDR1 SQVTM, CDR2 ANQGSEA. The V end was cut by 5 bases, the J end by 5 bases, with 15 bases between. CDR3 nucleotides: TGCAGCGTTTCCTGGGGCCTAAGGGAGACCCAGTACTTC. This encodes CSVSWGLRETQYF. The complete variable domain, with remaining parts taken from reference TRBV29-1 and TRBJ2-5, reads SAVISQKPSRDICQRGTSLTIQCQVDSQVTMMFWYRQQPGQSLTLIATANQGSEATYESGFVIDKFPISRPNLTFSTLTVSNMSPEDSSIYLCSVSWGLRETQYFGPGTRLLVL.

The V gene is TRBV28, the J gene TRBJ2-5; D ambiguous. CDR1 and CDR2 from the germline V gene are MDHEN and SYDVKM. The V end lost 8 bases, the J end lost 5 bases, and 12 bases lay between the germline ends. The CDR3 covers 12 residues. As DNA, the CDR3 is TGTGCCAGCTCATCTATTCTTGAGACCCAGTACTTC. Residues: CASSSILETQYF.

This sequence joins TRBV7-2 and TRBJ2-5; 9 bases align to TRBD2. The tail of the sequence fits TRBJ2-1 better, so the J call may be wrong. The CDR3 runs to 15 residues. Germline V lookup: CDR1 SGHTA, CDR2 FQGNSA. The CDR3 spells CASSFVAGEGNEQFF. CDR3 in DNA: TGTGCCAGCAGCTTCGTAGCGGGAGAGGGCAATGAGCAGTTCTTC.

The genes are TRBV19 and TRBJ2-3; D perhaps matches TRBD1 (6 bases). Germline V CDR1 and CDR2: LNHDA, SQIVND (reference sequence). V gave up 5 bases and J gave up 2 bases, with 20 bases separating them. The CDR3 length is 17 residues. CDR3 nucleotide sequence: TGTGCCAGTAGTGGACCTTGGACAGAAGGAGTCACAGATACGCAGTATTTT. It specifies CASSGPWTEGVTDTQYF.

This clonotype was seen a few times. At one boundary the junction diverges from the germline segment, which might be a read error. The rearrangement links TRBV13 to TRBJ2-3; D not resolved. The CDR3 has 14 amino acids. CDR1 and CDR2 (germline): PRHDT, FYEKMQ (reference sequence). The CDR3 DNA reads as TGTGCCAGCAGCCCCTTCCCCAGCAGAGATACGCAGTATTTT. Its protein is CASSPFPSRDTQYF.